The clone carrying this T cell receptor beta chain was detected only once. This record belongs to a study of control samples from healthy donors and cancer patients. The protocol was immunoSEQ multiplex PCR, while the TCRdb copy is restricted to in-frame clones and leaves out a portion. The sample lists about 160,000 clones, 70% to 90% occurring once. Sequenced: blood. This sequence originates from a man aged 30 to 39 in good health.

The CDR3 region has the DNA TGTGCCAGCAGTTTTTCGGGGTTTGGACTAGCGGGGGACGGGGGGAGCTCCTACGAGCAGTACTTC. Translated: CASSFSGFGLAGDGGSSYEQYF. V usage is TRBV28 and J usage is TRBJ2-7; 13 nucleotides agree with TRBD2. The trim removed 3 bases at V and 0 bases at J, leaving 20 bases unmatched. From germline, CDR1 is MDHEN and CDR2 SYDVKM. The CDR3 has 22 residues.